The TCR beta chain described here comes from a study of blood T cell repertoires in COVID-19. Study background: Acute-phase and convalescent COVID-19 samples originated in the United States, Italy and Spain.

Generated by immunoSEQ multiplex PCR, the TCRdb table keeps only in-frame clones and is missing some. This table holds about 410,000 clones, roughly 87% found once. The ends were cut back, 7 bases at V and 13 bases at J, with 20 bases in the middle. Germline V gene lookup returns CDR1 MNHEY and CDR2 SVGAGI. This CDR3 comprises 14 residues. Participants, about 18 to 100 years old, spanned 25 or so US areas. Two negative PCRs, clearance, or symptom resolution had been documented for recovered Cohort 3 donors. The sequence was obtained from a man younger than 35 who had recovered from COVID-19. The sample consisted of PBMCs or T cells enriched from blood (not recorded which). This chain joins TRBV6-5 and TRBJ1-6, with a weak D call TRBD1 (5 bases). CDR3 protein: CASMEVRGGGPLHF. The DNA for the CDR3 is TGTGCCAGCATGGAGGTCCGGGGCGGGGGTCCCCTCCACTTT.